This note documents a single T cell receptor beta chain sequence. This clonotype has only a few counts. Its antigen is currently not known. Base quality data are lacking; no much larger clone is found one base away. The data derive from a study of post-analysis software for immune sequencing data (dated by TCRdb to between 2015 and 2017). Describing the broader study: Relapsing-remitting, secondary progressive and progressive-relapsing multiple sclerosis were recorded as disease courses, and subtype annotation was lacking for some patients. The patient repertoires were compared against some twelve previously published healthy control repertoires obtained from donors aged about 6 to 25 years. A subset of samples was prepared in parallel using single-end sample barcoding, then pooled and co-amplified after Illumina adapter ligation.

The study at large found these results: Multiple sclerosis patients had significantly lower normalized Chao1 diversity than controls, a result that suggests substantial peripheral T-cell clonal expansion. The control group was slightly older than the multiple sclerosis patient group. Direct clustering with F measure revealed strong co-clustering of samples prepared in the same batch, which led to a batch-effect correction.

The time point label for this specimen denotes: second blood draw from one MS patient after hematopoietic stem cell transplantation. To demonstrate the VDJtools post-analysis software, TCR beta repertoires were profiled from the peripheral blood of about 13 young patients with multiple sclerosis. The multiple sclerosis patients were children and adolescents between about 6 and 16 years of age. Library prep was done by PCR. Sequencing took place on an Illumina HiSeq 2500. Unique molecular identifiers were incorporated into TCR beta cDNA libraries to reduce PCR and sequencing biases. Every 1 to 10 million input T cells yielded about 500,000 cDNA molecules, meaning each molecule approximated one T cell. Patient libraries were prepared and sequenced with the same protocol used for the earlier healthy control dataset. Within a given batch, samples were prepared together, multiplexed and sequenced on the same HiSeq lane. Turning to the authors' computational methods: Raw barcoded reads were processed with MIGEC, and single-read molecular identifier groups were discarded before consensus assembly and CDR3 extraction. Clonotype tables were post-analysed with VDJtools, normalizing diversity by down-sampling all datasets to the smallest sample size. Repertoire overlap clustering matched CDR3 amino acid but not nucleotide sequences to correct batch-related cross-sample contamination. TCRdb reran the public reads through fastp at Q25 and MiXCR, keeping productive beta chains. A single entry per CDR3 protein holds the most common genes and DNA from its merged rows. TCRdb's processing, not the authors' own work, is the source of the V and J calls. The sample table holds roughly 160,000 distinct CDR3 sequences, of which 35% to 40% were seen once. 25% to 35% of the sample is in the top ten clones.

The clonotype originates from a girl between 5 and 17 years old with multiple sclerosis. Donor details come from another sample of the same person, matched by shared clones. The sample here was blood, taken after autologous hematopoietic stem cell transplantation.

The sequenced DNA is TGTGCCAGGATCCCGAGGGGCTCCTACGAGCAGTACTTC. Translated, this gives CARIPRGSYEQYF. The chain is assembled from TRBV6-4 and TRBJ2-7, with the D call perhaps TRBD1 or TRBD2, as 5 bases match in each case. From a lookup of the germline V gene, CDR1 and CDR2 are MRHNA and SNTAGT. Between the V and J ends, shortened by 9 bases and 0 bases respectively, the junction contains 12 bases. Spanning cysteine to phenylalanine, the CDR3 consists of 13 amino acids. CDR3 DNA is the only sequence kept; it has 39 bases, read in frame from the first base.